These 16 T cell receptor beta chains came from one sample sequenced in a study of naive and memory T cell subsets. The SP2 primer and nested alpha and beta constant region primers amplified ligated cDNA in four rounds. TCRdb processed the 5' RACE reads anew with MiXCR; each CDR3 protein has one entry. The sample has about 48,000 distinct CDR3 sequences; 4.7% are singletons. The library had UMIs added by 3' ligation of an oligonucleotide to TCR cDNA. Receptors originate from a female donor in good health.

This clonotype was counted ten times or more. This chain links TRBV30 with TRBJ1-1; 7 bases agree with TRBD1. Germline V CDR1 and CDR2: GTSNPN, SVGIG (reference sequence). The trim removed 0 bases at V and 10 bases at J, leaving 8 bases unmatched. The CDR3 contains 13 residues. The CDR3, as DNA: TGTGCCTGGAGTGTACTAGGGGGCGGGCTAGCTTTCTTT. It encodes CAWSVLGGGLAFF.

The chain joins TRBV6-5 to TRBJ1-3; D unresolved. Trimming left V 0 bases short and J 3 bases short, with 12 bases between. Germline V CDR1 and CDR2: MNHEY, SVGAGI. The CDR3 totals 16 residues. The CDR3 spells CASSYSDEGSGNTIYF. DNA of the CDR3: TGTGCCAGCAGTTACTCTGATGAAGGGAGTGGAAACACCATATATTTT.

This clonotype was picked up many times. The V and J genes are TRBV28 and TRBJ2-7; perhaps TRBD1 as D (7 bases). Trimming removed 9 bases at V and 3 bases at J, with 12 bases between. The CDR3 runs 12 residues. Per the germline V gene, CDR1 is MDHEN and CDR2 is SYDVKM. This chain's CDR3 is CASYRGGYEQYF. The CDR3 nucleotides are TGTGCCAGTTACAGGGGAGGCTACGAGCAGTACTTC.

This clonotype was detected many times. The rearrangement links TRBV11-2 to TRBJ2-3; 14 nucleotides agree with TRBD2. The CDR3 spans 22 residues. V lost 5 bases to trimming and J lost 0 bases; unmatched junction nucleotides: 19. The germline V gene has CDR1 SGHAT and CDR2 FQNNGV. CDR3 residues: CASSPVGLPRLAGGKSTDTQYF. The DNA for the CDR3 is TGTGCCAGCAGCCCAGTGGGCCTTCCTAGACTAGCGGGAGGGAAAAGCACAGATACGCAGTATTTT. Full variable domain (rest looked up from reference TRBV11-2 and TRBJ2-3): EAGVAQSPRYKIIEKRQSVAFWCNPISGHATLYWYQQILGQGPKLLIQFQNNGVVDDSQLPKDRFSAERLKGVDSTLKIQPAKLEDSAVYLCASSPVGLPRLAGGKSTDTQYFGPGTRLTVL.

The table lists this clonotype with many counts. The rearrangement links TRBV7-3 to TRBJ2-3; TRBD2 matches at 10 bases. V gave up 0 bases and J gave up 1 base; unmatched junction bases: 1. Germline V gene data show CDR1 as SGHTA and CDR2 as FQGTGA. The CDR3 has 16 amino acids. CDR3 loop: CASSLTAGGGTDTQYF. CDR3 bases: TGTGCCAGCAGCTTAACAGCGGGAGGGGGCACAGATACGCAGTATTTT.

This clonotype was recorded many times. The V gene is TRBV2, the J gene TRBJ2-3; either TRBD1 or TRBD2 may supply D (6 bases each). Germline loops: CDR1 SNHLY, CDR2 FYNNEI. Trimming stripped 7 bases from V and 3 bases from J, with 14 bases between. The CDR3 contains 14 residues. DNA of the CDR3: TGTGCCAGCATCGAACAGGGAGGTACAGATACGCAGTATTTT. It translates to CASIEQGGTDTQYF.

The rearrangement uses TRBV20-1 and TRBJ1-4; a weak D match, TRBD1 (5 bases). V was shortened by 3 bases and J by 5 bases, with 13 bases between the two germline ends. The germline CDR1 and CDR2 sequences are DFQATT and SNEGSKA (reference sequence). The CDR3 sequence is 14 residues long. The CDR3, as DNA: TGCAGTGCTAGCGGGGCAGGTTCGAATGAAAAACTGTTTTTT. Translation: CSASGAGSNEKLFF.

Comment on this clonotype: Being one base from a much bigger clone, this may be a read error. The chain carries TRBV28 and TRBJ2-7; possibly TRBD1 or TRBD2 for D (5 bases each). In germline, CDR1 is MDHEN, CDR2 SYDVKM. V was clipped by 2 bases and J by 0 bases, with 17 bases between them. The CDR3 totals 17 residues. The CDR3 DNA sequence: TGTGCCAGCAGTTTACCCATGAGGGGAAGGGCCTCCTACGAGCAGTACTTC. Protein: CASSLPMRGRASYEQYF.

This clonotype was counted ten times or more. This chain connects TRBV3-1 to TRBJ1-1, with unresolved D. V shed 6 bases and J shed 2 bases, with 10 bases lying between them. CDR3 length: 13 residues. The germline gives CDR1 LGHDT, CDR2 YNNKEL (reference sequence). The DNA for the CDR3 is TGTGCCAGCAGGGCAATCTCCAACACTGAAGCTTTCTTT. It codes for CASRAISNTEAFF.

This clonotype was observed at least ten times. The CDR3 region is CASSPNRQGENTGELFF. The CDR3 DNA sequence: TGTGCCAGCAGCCCTAATAGACAGGGGGAGAACACCGGGGAGCTGTTTTTT. The chain employs TRBV9 and TRBJ2-2, with TRBD1 identical over 9 bases. The CDR3 is 17 amino acids. V lost 4 bases, J lost 1 base, and 8 bases stayed unmatched. The V gene's germline CDR1 is SGDLS and CDR2 YYNGEE.

This clonotype was found many times. The J gene is TRBJ2-1, the V gene TRBV10-3; no reliable D call. Trimming took off 4 bases at V and 9 bases at J, with 13 bases between the two ends. This CDR3 has 13 residues. Per the germline V gene, CDR1 is ENHRY and CDR2 is SYGVKD. DNA for the CDR3: TGTGCCATCAGTGGATTCGGTATCACTGAGCAGTTCTTC. Translated, it gives CAISGFGITEQFF.

This clonotype was found many times. The J gene is TRBJ2-7, the V gene TRBV28, with D perhaps matching TRBD1 or TRBD2 (5 bases each). In germline, CDR1 is MDHEN, CDR2 SYDVKM. The germline V and J ends were trimmed by 8 bases and 5 bases, with 22 bases remaining between them. The CDR3 consists of 15 residues. The CDR3 here is CASELSLGTRHEQYF. CDR3 bases: TGTGCCAGCGAATTAAGTTTGGGGACGCGGCACGAGCAGTACTTC.

There are many counts of this clonotype. This chain uses TRBV15 with TRBJ2-3; TRBD2 aligns across 10 bases. The V and J ends lost 3 bases and 2 bases, in that order; junction bases with no gene match: 5. Germline-derived CDR1 and CDR2 are LNHNV and YYDKDF (reference sequence). CDR3 length: 16 amino acids. CDR3 region: CATSSDSGRPTDTQYF. In nucleotides, the CDR3 is TGTGCCACCAGCAGTGATAGCGGGAGGCCCACAGATACGCAGTATTTT.

This clonotype was seen repeatedly, ten times or more. V usage is TRBV5-1 and J usage is TRBJ1-1; D is possibly TRBD1 (6 bases). This CDR3 has 15 amino acids. V lost 0 bases, J lost 0 bases, and 9 bases lay in between. Germline V lookup: CDR1 SGHRS, CDR2 YFSETQ. The CDR3 coding sequence is TGCGCCAGCAGCTTGGGGGGGGGCTTGAACACTGAAGCTTTCTTT. It codes for CASSLGGGLNTEAFF.

This clonotype was seen at least ten times. The chain uses TRBV28 and TRBJ2-1; D possibly uses TRBD1 or TRBD2 (5 bases each). The germline V gene has CDR1 MDHEN and CDR2 SYDVKM. The CDR3 covers 15 residues. Trimming took off 11 bases at V and 4 bases at J, with 21 bases between the two ends. The CDR3 protein is CAALTIGESYNEQFF. The CDR3 nucleotides read TGTGCCGCGTTGACTATAGGGGAGAGTTACAATGAGCAGTTCTTC.

This chain joins TRBV18 and TRBJ2-5; D not resolved. There are 13 residues in the CDR3. Trimming removed 3 bases at V and 1 base at J, with 6 bases between. The V gene's germline CDR1 is KGHSH and CDR2 LQKENI. The CDR3 sequence is CASSPDRQETQYF. The CDR3 region has the DNA TGTGCCAGCTCACCTGACCGCCAAGAGACCCAGTACTTC. The full variable domain, rest sourced from reference TRBV18 and TRBJ2-5, is NAGVMQNPRHLVRRRGQEARLRCSPMKGHSHVYWYRQLPEEGLKFMVYLQKENIIDESGMPKERFSAEFPKEGPSILRIQQVVRGDSAAYFCASSPDRQETQYFGPGTRLLVL.